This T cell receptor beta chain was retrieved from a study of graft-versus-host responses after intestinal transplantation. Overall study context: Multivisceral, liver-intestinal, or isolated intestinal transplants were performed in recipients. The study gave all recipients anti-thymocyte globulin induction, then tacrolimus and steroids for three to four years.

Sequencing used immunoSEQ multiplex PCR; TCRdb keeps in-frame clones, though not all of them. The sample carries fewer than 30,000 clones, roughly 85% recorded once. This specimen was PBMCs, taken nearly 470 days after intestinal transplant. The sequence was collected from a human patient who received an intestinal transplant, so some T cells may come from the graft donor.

CDR3 nucleotides: TGTGCCAGCAGCTTAGATTTGGTCCTTTACGAGCAGTACTTC. Translating gives CASSLDLVLYEQYF. This chain joins TRBV7-9 and TRBJ2-7; D ambiguous. CDR3 size: 14 residues. V lost 1 base and J lost 4, with 11 bases in between. Germline CDR1 is SEHNR and CDR2 is FQNEAQ (reference sequence).